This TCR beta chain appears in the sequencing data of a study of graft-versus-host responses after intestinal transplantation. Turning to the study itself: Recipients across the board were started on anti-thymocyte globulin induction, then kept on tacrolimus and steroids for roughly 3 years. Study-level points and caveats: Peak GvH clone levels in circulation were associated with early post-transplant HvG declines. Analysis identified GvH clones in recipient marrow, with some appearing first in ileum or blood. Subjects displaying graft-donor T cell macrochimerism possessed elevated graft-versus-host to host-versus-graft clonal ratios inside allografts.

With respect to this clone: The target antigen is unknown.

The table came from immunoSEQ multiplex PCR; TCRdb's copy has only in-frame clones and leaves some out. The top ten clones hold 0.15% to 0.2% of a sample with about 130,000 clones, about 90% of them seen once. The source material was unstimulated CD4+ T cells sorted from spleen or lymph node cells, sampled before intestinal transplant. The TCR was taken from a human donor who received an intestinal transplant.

The CDR3 loop reads CASSIQGLAGGSEQFF. Written as DNA, the CDR3 is TGTGCCAGTAGTATTCAGGGACTAGCGGGAGGGAGTGAGCAGTTCTTC. This chain links TRBV19 with TRBJ2-1; TRBD2 agrees at 16 bases. Per the germline V gene, CDR1 is LNHDA and CDR2 is SQIVND (reference sequence). The CDR3 loop spans 16 amino acids. V shed 3 bases, J shed 9 bases, and the junction held 5 bases outside the gene matches. Using reference TRBV19 and TRBJ2-1 for the parts outside the CDR3, the full variable domain is DGGITQSPKYLFRKEGQNVTLSCEQNLNHDAMYWYRQDPGQGLRLIYYSQIVNDFQKGDIAEGYSVSREKKESFPLTVTSAQKNPTAFYLCASSIQGLAGGSEQFFGPGTRLTVL.